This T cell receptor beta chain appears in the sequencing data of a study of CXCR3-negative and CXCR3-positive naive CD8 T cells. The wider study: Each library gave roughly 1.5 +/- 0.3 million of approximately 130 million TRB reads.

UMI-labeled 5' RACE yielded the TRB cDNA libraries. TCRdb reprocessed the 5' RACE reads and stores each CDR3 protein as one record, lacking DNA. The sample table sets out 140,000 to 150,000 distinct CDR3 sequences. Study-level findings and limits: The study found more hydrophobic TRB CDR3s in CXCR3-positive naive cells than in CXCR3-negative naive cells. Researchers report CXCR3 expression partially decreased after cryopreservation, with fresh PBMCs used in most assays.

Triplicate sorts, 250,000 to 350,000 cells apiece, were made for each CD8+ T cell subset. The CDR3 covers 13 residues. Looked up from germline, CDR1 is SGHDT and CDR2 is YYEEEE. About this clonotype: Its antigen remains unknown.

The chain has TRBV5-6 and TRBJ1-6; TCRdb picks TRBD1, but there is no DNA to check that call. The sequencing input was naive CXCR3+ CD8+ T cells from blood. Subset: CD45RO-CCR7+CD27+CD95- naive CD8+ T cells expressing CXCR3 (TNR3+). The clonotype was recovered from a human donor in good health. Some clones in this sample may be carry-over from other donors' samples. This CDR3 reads CASSRQVNSPLHF.